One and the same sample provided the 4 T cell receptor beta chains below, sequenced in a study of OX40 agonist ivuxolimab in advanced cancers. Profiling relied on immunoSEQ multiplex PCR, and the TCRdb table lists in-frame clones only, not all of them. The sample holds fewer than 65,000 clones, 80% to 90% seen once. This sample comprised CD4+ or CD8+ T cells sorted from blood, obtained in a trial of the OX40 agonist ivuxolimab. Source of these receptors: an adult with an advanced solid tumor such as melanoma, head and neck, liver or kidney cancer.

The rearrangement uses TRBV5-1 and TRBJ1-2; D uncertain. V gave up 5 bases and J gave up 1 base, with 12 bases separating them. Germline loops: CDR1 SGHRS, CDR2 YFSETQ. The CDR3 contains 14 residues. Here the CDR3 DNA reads TGCGCCAGCAGGGAGCGGACGGTTAACTATGGCTACACCTTC. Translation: CASRERTVNYGYTF.

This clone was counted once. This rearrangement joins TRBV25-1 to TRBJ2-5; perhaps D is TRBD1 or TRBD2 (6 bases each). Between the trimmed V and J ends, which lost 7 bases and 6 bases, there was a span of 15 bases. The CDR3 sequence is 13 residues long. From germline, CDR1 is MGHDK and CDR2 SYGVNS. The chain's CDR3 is CASTDGGPKTQYF. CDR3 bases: TGTGCCAGCACCGATGGGGGGCCGAAGACCCAGTACTTC.

This chain's CDR3 is CASSLAGVGNTDTQYF. CDR3 nucleotide sequence: TGTGCCAGCAGCTTGGCCGGGGTGGGTAACACAGATACGCAGTATTTT. The chain joins TRBV5-4 to TRBJ2-3; perhaps TRBD2 as D (5 bases). Trimming removed 0 bases from V and 2 bases from J, with 13 bases in between. CDR3 length equals 16 residues. Germline CDR1 and CDR2: SGHNT and YYREEE (reference sequence).

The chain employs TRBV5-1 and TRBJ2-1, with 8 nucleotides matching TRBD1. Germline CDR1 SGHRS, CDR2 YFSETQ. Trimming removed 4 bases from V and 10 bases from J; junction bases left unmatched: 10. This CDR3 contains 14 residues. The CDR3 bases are TGCGCCAGCAGCCCAATTGGCGGGACAGGAGAGCAGTTCTTC. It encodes CASSPIGGTGEQFF.